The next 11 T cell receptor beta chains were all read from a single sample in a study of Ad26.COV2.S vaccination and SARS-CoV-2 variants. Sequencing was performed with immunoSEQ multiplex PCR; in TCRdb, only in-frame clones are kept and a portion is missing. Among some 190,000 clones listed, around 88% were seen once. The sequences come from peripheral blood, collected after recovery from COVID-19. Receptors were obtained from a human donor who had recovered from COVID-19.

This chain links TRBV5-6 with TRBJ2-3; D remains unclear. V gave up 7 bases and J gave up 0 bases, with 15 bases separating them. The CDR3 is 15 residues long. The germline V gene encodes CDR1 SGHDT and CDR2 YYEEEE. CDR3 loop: CASSKGIASTDTQYF. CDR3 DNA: TGTGCCAGCTCCAAAGGCATAGCTAGCACAGATACGCAGTATTTT.

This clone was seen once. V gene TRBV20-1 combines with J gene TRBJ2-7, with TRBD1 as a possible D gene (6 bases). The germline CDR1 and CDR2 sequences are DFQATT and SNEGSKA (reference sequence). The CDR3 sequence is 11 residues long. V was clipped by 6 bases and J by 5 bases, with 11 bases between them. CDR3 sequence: CSASTGNEQYF. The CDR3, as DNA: TGCAGTGCCTCCACAGGGAACGAGCAGTACTTC.

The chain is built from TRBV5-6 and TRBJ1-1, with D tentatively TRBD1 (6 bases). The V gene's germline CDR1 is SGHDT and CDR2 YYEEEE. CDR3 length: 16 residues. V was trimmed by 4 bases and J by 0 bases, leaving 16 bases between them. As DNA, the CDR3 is TGTGCCAGCAGCGCGGGGGGCCCAGGGATGAACACTGAAGCTTTCTTT. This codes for CASSAGGPGMNTEAFF.

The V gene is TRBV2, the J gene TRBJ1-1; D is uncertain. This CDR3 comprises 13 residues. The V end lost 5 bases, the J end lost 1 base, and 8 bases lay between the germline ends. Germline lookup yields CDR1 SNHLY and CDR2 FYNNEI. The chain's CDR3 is CASSWTENTEAFF. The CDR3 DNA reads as TGTGCCAGCAGTTGGACGGAGAACACTGAAGCTTTCTTT. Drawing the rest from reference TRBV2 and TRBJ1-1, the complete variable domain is EPEVTQTPSHQVTQMGQEVILRCVPISNHLYFYWYRQILGQKVEFLVSFYNNEISEKSEIFDDQFSVERPDGSNFTLKIRSTKLEDSAMYFCASSWTENTEAFFGQGTRLTVV.

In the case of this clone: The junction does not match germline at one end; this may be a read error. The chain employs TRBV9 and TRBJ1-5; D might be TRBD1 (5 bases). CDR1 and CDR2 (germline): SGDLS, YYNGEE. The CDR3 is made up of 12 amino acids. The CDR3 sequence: CASSPIQGILFF. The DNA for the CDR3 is TGTGCCAGCAGCCCGATCCAGGGTATCCTTTTTTTT.

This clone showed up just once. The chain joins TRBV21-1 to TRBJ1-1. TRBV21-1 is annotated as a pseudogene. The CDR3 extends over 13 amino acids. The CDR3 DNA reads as TGTGCCAGCAGCAAACTTAGTACCACTGAAGCTTTCTTT. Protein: CASSKLSTTEAFF.

DNA for the CDR3: TGTGCCATCGGGGCTTCCGGCACAGATACGCAGTATTTT. It translates to CAIGASGTDTQYF. This chain links TRBV10-3 with TRBJ2-3, with D possibly being TRBD1 (5 bases). V was clipped by 8 bases and J by 1 base, with 10 bases between them. This CDR3 spans 13 amino acids. Per germline, CDR1 ENHRY and CDR2 SYGVKD.

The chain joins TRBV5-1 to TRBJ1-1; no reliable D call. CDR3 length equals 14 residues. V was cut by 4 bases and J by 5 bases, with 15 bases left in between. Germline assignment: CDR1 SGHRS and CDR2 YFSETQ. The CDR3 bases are TGCGCCAGCAGCAACAGAGTAATCGGGACTGAAGCTTTCTTT. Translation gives CASSNRVIGTEAFF.

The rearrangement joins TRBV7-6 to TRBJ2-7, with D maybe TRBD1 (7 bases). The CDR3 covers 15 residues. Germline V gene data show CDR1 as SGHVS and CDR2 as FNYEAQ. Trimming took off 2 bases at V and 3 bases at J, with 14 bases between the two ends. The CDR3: CASSLQAGQFYEQYF. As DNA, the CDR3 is TGTGCCAGCAGCTTACAGGCGGGACAGTTCTACGAGCAGTACTTC.

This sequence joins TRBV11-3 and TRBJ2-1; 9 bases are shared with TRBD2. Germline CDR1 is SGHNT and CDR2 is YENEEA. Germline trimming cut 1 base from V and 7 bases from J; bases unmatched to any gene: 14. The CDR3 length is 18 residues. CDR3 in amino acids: CASSLVGPSGAERNEQFF. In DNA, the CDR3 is TGTGCCAGCAGCTTAGTTGGGCCTAGCGGGGCCGAGAGGAATGAGCAGTTCTTC.

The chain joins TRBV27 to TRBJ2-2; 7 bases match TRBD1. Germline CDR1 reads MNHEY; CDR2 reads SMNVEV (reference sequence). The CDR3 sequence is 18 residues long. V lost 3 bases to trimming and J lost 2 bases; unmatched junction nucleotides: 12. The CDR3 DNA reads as TGTGCCAGCAGTTTCGCGGTACGGAACAGGGGCAACACCGGGGAGCTGTTTTTT. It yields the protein CASSFAVRNRGNTGELFF.